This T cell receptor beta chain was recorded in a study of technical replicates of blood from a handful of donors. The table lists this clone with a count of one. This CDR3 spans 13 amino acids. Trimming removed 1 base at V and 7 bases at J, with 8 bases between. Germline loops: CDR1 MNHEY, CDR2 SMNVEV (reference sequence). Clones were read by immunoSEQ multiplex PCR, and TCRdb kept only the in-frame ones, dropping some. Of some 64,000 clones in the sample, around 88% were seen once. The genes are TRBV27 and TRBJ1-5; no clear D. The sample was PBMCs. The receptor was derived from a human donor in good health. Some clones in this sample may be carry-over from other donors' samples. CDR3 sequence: CASSLFSSQPQHF. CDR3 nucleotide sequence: TGTGCCAGCAGTTTATTTTCTTCCCAGCCCCAGCATTTT.